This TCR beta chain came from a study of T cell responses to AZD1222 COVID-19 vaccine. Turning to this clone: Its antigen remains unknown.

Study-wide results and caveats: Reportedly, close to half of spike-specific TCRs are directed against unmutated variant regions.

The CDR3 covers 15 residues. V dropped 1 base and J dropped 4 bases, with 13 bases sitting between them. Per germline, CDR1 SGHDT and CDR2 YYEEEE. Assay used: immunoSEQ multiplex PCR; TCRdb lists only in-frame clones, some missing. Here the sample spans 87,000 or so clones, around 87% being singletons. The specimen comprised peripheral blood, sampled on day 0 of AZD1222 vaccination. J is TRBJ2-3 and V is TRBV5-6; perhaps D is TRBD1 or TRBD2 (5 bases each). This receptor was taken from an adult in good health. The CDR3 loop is CASSLYGVGADTQYF. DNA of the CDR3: TGTGCCAGCAGCTTGTATGGGGTGGGGGCAGATACGCAGTATTTT.